The entry that follows covers one T cell receptor (beta chain) sequence. One entry per CDR3 protein, called by TCRdb with MiXCR from the RT-PCR reads. The sample includes almost 700,000 distinct CDR3 sequences, 12% to 15% seen only once; the top ten take 3% to 4.5%. Germline V gene data show CDR1 as DFQATT and CDR2 as SNEGSKA (reference sequence). The CDR3 extends over 12 amino acids. Trimming removed 3 bases at V and 7 bases at J, with 7 bases between. The chain joins TRBV20-1 to TRBJ1-6; D unresolved. This clonotype was sampled from a female donor in good health, serving as a healthy control. What was sequenced was memory CD4+ T cells from blood. CDR3 protein: CSASYNNSPLHF. The CDR3, as DNA: TGCAGTGCTAGTTACAACAATTCACCCCTCCACTTT.